This T cell receptor (beta chain) derives from a study of blood T cell repertoires in COVID-19. Study-level background: Sites across the United States, Italy and Spain contributed samples from acute and convalescent COVID-19. Sample material is recorded as cDNA or gDNA derived from T cells, B-cell-depleted T cells, or PBMCs.

Generated by immunoSEQ multiplex PCR, the TCRdb table keeps only in-frame clones and is missing some. This sample has 150,000 to 200,000 clones, with 80% to 95% found just once. This clone was seen a few times. CDR1 SGHRS and CDR2 YFSETQ come from the germline V gene. The CDR3 totals 13 residues. Trimming took off 2 bases at V and 5 bases at J, with 10 bases between the two ends. What was sequenced was peripheral blood. This chain links TRBV5-1 with TRBJ1-1; D perhaps matches TRBD1 (5 bases). The sequence was collected from a woman aged 55-69 years with COVID-19, enrolled during active disease. This CDR3 reads CASSFAGGTEAFF. Here the CDR3 DNA reads TGCGCCAGCAGCTTTGCGGGGGGTACTGAAGCTTTCTTT.